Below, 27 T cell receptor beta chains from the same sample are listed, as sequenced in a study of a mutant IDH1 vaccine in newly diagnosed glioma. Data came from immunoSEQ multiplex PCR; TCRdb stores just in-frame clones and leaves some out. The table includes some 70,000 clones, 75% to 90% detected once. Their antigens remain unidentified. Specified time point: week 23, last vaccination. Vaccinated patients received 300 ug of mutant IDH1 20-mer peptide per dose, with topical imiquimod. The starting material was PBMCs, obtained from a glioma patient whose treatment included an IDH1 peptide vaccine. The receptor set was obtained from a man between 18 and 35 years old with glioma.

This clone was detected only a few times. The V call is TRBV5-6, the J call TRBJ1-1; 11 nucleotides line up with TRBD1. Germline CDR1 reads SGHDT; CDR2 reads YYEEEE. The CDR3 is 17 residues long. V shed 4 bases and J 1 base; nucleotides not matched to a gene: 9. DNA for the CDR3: TGTGCCAGCAGCGGCGAGGGGACAGGGGGGAAGAACACTGAAGCTTTCTTT. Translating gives CASSGEGTGGKNTEAFF.

The CDR3 coding sequence is TGTGCCAGCAGCCCCGACATTAACTATGGCTACACCTTC. Translated, it gives CASSPDINYGYTF. The V gene is TRBV5-4, the J gene TRBJ1-2; D remains unclear. The CDR3 covers 13 residues. Germline CDR1 SGHNT, CDR2 YYREEE (reference sequence). Trimming took 4 bases from V and 1 from J, leaving 8 bases between them.

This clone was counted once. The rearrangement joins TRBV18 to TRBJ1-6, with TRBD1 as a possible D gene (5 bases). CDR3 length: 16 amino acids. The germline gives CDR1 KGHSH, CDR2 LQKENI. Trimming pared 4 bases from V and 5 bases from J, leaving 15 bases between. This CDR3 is CASSLLPTGDNSPLHF. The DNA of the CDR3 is TGTGCCAGCTCACTCCTCCCCACAGGCGATAATTCACCCCTCCACTTT.

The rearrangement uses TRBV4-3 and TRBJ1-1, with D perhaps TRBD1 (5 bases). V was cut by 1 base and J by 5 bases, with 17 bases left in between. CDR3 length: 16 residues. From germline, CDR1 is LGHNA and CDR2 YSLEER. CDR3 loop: CASSQVTSDSKTEAFF. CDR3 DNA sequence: TGCGCCAGCAGCCAAGTAACCTCCGACAGTAAGACTGAAGCTTTCTTT.

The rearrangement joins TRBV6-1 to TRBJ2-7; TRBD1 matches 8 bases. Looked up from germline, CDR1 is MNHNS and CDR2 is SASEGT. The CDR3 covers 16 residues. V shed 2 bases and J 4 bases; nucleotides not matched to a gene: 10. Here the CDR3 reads CASSESGDRGLYEQYF. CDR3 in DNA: TGTGCCAGCAGTGAATCTGGTGACAGGGGATTGTACGAGCAGTACTTC.

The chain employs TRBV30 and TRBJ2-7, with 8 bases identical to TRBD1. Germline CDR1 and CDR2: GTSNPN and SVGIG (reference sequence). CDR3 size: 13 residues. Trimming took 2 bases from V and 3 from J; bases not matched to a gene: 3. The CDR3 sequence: CAWSFTGGYEQYF. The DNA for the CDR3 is TGTGCCTGGAGTTTTACAGGGGGCTACGAGCAGTACTTC.

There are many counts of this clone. This chain's CDR3 is CASSISTGANTEAFF. CDR3 in DNA: TGCGCCAGCAGCATCTCGACAGGGGCGAACACTGAAGCTTTCTTT. The chain has TRBV4-1 and TRBJ1-1, with TRBD1 identical over 8 bases. Unmatched junction bases numbered 6, after V lost 5 bases and J lost 1 base. Per the germline V gene, CDR1 is MGHRA and CDR2 is YSYEKL. The length of the CDR3 is 15 residues.

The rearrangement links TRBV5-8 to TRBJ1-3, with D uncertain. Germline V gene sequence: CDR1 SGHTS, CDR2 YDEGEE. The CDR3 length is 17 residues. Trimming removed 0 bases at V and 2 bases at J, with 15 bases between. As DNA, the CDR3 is TGTGCCAGCAGCTTGGATACCGGGCCCGGCGCTGGAAACACCATATATTTT. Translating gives CASSLDTGPGAGNTIYF. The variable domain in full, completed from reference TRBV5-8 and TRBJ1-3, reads EAGVTQSPTHLIKTRGQQATLRCSPISGHTSVYWYQQALGLGLQFLLWYDEGEERNRGNFPPRFSGRQFPNYSSELNVNALELEDSALYLCASSLDTGPGAGNTIYFGEGSWLTVV.

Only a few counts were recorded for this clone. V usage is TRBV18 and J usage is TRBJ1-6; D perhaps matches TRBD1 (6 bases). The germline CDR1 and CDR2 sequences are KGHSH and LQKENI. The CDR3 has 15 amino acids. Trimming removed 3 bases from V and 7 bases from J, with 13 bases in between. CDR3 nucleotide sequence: TGTGCCAGCTCACCGCCACAGGGTACGAATTCACCCCTCCACTTT. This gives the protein CASSPPQGTNSPLHF.

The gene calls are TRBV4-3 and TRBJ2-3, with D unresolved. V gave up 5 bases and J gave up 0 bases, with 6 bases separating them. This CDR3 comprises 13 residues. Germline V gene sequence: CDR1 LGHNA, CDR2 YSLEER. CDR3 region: CASSDSSTDTQYF. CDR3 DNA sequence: TGCGCCAGCAGCGATTCTAGCACAGATACGCAGTATTTT.

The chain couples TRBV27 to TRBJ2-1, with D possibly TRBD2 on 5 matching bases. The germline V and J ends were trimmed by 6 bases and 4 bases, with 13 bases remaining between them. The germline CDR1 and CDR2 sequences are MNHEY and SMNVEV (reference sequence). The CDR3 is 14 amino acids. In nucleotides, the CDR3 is TGTGCCAGCAGCCTAGGCGGGCGTTACAATGAGCAGTTCTTC. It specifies CASSLGGRYNEQFF.

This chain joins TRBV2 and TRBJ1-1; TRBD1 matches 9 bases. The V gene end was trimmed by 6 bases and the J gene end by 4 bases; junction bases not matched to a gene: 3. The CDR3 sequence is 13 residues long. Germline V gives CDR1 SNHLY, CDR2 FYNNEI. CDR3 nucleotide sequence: TGTGCCAGCAGGGTGGACAGGGGCACTGAAGCTTTCTTT. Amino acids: CASRVDRGTEAFF.

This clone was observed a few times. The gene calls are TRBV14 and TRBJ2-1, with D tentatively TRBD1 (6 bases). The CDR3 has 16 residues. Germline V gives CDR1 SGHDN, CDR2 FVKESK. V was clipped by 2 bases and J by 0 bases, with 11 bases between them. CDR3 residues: CASSQQGLSSYNEQFF. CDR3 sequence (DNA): TGTGCCAGCAGCCAACAGGGGCTGAGCTCCTACAATGAGCAGTTCTTC.

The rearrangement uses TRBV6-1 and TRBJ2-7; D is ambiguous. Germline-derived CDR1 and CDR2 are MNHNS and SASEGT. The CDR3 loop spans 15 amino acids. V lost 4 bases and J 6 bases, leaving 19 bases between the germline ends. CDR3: CASSVNYGPTTEQYF. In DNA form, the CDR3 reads TGTGCCAGCAGTGTCAACTACGGGCCCACAACCGAGCAGTACTTC.

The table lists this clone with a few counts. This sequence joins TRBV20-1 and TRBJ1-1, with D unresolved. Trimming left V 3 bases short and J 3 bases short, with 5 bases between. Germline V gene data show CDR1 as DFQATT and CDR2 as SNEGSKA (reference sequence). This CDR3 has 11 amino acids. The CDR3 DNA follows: TGCAGTGCTAGTTTCTACACTGAAGCTTTCTTT. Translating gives CSASFYTEAFF.

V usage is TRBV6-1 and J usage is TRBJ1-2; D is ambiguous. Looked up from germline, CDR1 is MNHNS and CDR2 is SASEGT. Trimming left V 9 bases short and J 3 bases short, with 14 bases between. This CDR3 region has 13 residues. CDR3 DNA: TGTGCCAGTAAGACTAGCTCGGACTATGGCTACACCTTC. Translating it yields CASKTSSDYGYTF.

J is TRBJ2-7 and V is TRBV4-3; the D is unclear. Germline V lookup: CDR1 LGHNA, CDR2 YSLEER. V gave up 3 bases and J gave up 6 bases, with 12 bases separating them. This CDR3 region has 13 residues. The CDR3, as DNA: TGCGCCAGCAGCCAGACCCTGGGCGCCGAGCAGTACTTC. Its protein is CASSQTLGAEQYF.

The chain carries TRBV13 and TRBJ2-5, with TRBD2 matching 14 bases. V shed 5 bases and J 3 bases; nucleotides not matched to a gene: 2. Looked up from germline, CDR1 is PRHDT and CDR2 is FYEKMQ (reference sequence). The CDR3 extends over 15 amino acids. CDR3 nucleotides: TGTGCCAGCAGCCCGGGACTAGCGGGGGAAGAGACCCAGTACTTC. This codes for CASSPGLAGEETQYF.

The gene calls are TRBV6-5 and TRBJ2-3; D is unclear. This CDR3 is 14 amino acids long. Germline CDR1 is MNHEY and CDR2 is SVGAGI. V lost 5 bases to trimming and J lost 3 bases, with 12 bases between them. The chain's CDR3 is CASSLGSRTDTQYF. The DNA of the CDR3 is TGTGCCAGCAGTCTGGGGTCAAGGACAGATACGCAGTATTTT.

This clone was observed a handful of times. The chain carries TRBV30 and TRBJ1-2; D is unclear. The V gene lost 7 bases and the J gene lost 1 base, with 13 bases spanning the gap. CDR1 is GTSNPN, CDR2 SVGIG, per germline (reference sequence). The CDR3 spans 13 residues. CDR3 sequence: CAFSWGFNYGYTF. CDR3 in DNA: TGTGCCTTTTCATGGGGATTTAACTATGGCTACACCTTC.

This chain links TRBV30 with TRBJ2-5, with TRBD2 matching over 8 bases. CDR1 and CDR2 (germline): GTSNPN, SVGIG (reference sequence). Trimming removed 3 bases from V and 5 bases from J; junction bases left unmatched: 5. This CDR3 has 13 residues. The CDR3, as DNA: TGTGCCTGGAGCGGCGGGGGGCCGGAGACCCAGTACTTC. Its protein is CAWSGGGPETQYF.

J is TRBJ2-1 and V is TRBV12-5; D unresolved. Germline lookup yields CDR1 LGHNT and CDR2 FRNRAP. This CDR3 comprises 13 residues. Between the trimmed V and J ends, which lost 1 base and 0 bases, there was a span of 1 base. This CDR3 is CASGLASYNEQFF. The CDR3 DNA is TGTGCTAGTGGTTTGGCCTCCTACAATGAGCAGTTCTTC.

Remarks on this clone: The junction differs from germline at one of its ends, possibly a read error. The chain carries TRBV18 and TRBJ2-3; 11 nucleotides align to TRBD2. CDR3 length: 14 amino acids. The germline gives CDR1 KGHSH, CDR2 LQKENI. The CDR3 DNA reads TGTGCCAGCTCCCCACTAGCGGGAGAGGATACGCAGTATTTT. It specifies CASSPLAGEDTQYF.

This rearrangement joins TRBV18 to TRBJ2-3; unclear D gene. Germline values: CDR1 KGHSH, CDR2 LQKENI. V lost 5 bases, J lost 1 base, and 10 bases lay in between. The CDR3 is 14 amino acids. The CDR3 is CASSARRGTDTQYF. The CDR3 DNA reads TGTGCCAGCTCAGCCAGACGGGGCACAGATACGCAGTATTTT.

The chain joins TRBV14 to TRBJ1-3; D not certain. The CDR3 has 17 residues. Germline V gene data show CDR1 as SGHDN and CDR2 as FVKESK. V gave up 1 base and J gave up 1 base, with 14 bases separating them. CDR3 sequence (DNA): TGTGCCAGCAGCCAAGTTTTTCCCTTTGATTCTGGAAACACCATATATTTT. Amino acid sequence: CASSQVFPFDSGNTIYF.

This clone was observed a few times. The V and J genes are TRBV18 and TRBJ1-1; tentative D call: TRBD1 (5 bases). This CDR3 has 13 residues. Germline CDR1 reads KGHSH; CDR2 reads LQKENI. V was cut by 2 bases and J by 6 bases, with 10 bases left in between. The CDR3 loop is CASSPIDSAEAFF. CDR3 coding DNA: TGTGCCAGCTCACCAATCGACAGCGCTGAAGCTTTCTTT.

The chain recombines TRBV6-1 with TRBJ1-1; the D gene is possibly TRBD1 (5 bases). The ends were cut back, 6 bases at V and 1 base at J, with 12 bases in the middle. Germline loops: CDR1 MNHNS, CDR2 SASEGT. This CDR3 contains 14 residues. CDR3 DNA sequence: TGTGCCAGCAGAGCGGGACCGCAGAACACTGAAGCTTTCTTT. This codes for CASRAGPQNTEAFF.